The next 30 T cell receptor beta chains were all read from a single sample in a study of cytomegalovirus exposure and HLA in healthy donors. Clones were read by immunoSEQ multiplex PCR, and TCRdb kept only the in-frame ones, dropping some. This table holds more than 120,000 clones, roughly 90% found once. The sequenced material came from PBMCs. The receptors originated from a man aged 18 to 30 in good health and CMV-seropositive.

V usage is TRBV6-6 and J usage is TRBJ1-1, with no clear D. The CDR3 has 14 amino acids. With 0 bases removed from V and 5 bases from J, the gap between germline ends came to 10 bases. CDR1 and CDR2 from the germline V gene are MNHNY and SVGAGI (reference sequence). The CDR3 DNA reads as TGTGCCAGCAGTTACTCAGAGGAGGGAACTGAAGCTTTCTTT. Translating gives CASSYSEEGTEAFF.

J is TRBJ1-1 and V is TRBV5-6; D possibly corresponds to TRBD1 (5 bases). The germline V gene has CDR1 SGHDT and CDR2 YYEEEE. The V end was cut by 1 base, the J end by 7 bases, with 14 bases between. The CDR3 is made up of 14 amino acids. The CDR3 spells CASSLTLSGGEAFF. The CDR3, as DNA: TGTGCCAGCAGCTTGACTCTATCCGGGGGTGAAGCTTTCTTT.

V gene TRBV11-2 combines with J gene TRBJ1-2, with a weak D call TRBD1 (6 bases). This CDR3 is built from 14 residues. The germline V and J ends were trimmed by 5 bases and 3 bases, with 13 bases remaining between them. Germline CDR1 SGHAT, CDR2 FQNNGV. The chain's CDR3 is CASSPGGAHYGYTF. The CDR3 nucleotides read TGTGCCAGCAGCCCGGGGGGGGCACACTATGGCTACACCTTC.

The J gene is TRBJ2-3, the V gene TRBV5-4; D remains unclear. The germline CDR1 and CDR2 sequences are SGHNT and YYREEE (reference sequence). V shed 0 bases and J shed 4 bases, with 15 bases lying between them. The CDR3 has 16 residues. The CDR3 DNA reads TGTGCCAGCAGCTTGGGCCTGCCCGGAGTTGCAGATACGCAGTATTTT. Translation: CASSLGLPGVADTQYF.

This clone appeared a few times. The V and J genes are TRBV30 and TRBJ2-1; no firm D call. This CDR3 comprises 13 residues. Trimming took 0 bases from V and 12 from J, leaving 15 bases between them. Germline loops: CDR1 GTSNPN, CDR2 SVGIG (reference sequence). CDR3 nucleotides: TGTGCCTGGAGTGTACAGCTCGAAACGGTGCAGTTCTTC. Its protein product is CAWSVQLETVQFF.

The chain is built from TRBV30 and TRBJ1-2; no reliable D call. This CDR3 region has 13 residues. Trimming took off 4 bases at V and 3 bases at J, with 12 bases between the two ends. From germline, CDR1 is GTSNPN and CDR2 SVGIG (reference sequence). The CDR3 coding sequence is TGTGCCTGGACTAGCGGGCTTGACTATGGCTACACCTTC. Protein: CAWTSGLDYGYTF.

The genes are TRBV5-1 and TRBJ2-7; TRBD2 aligns across 8 bases. CDR3 length: 14 amino acids. Trimming removed 2 bases from V and 1 base from J; junction bases left unmatched: 2. Germline V CDR1 and CDR2: SGHRS, YFSETQ. Here the CDR3 reads CASSFSGGSYEQYF. For the CDR3, the DNA is TGCGCCAGCAGCTTCAGCGGGGGTTCCTACGAGCAGTACTTC.

This clone was detected once. J is TRBJ2-1 and V is TRBV14; possibly TRBD1 for D (5 bases). This CDR3 is 14 amino acids long. Germline CDR1 and CDR2: SGHDN and FVKESK. V shed 7 bases and J shed 2 bases, with 12 bases lying between them. The CDR3 nucleotides read TGTGCCAGCAAGGGGCCTGGGCCCTACAATGAGCAGTTCTTC. The encoded protein is CASKGPGPYNEQFF.

The chain uses TRBV6-1 and TRBJ2-7; weak D call: TRBD2 (5 bases). Germline V gene lookup returns CDR1 MNHNS and CDR2 SASEGT. Between the trimmed V and J ends, which lost 3 bases and 6 bases, there was a span of 15 bases. The CDR3 spans 14 residues. The CDR3 region is CASSDPGKELEQYF. The CDR3 DNA follows: TGTGCCAGCAGTGACCCCGGGAAGGAGCTCGAGCAGTACTTC.

The V gene is TRBV23-1, the J gene TRBJ2-4; 9 bases are a match to TRBD1. TRBV23-1 is flagged as an ORF with uncertain function. J lost 0 bases, V lost 4 bases, and 19 bases had no gene match. This CDR3 contains 21 residues. The CDR3, as DNA: TGCGCCAGCAGTCGGTCCGGGGGAGACAGGGGGGAATTAATAGCCAAAAACATTCAGTACTTC. It is translated as CASSRSGGDRGELIAKNIQYF.

This chain connects TRBV6-5 to TRBJ2-1; D perhaps matches TRBD2 (5 bases). Germline CDR1 is MNHEY and CDR2 is SVGAGI. CDR3 size: 14 residues. The V end was cut by 10 bases, the J end by 7 bases, with 20 bases between. This CDR3 is CATAPPGKSNEQFF. CDR3 coding DNA: TGTGCCACCGCTCCCCCGGGAAAGTCGAATGAGCAGTTCTTC.

The rearrangement uses TRBV11-3 and TRBJ2-1; 12 nucleotides match TRBD2. CDR1 is SGHNT and CDR2 is YENEEA in the germline V gene. The CDR3 loop spans 15 amino acids. V shed 1 base and J 6 bases; nucleotides not matched to a gene: 1. The CDR3: CASSLGGLAGNEQFF. Here the CDR3 DNA reads TGTGCCAGCAGCTTAGGGGGACTAGCGGGCAATGAGCAGTTCTTC.

The rearrangement links TRBV19 to TRBJ2-3; 8 bases align to TRBD1. Germline V gene sequence: CDR1 LNHDA, CDR2 SQIVND (reference sequence). The junction had 4 bases not matched to a gene; V was cut back by 1 base and J by 4 bases. This CDR3 is 15 amino acids long. The DNA for the CDR3 is TGTGCCAGTAGTATAGGGACAGGGAAATCAGATACGCAGTATTTT. It translates to CASSIGTGKSDTQYF.

The chain combines TRBV5-1 with TRBJ2-7; D perhaps matches TRBD1 (5 bases). The V end was cut by 1 base, the J end by 3 bases, with 11 bases between. The CDR3 has 14 residues. Germline-derived CDR1 and CDR2 are SGHRS and YFSETQ. The CDR3 region is CASSLWGRDYEQYF. The CDR3 region has the DNA TGCGCCAGCAGCTTGTGGGGCAGGGACTACGAGCAGTACTTC.

The V and J genes are TRBV18 and TRBJ1-2; unclear D gene. With 3 bases removed from V and 2 bases from J, the gap between germline ends came to 10 bases. The CDR3 runs to 14 residues. Per germline, CDR1 KGHSH and CDR2 LQKENI. This CDR3 is CASSPRSENYGYTF. CDR3 nucleotides: TGTGCCAGCTCACCTCGAAGCGAGAACTATGGCTACACCTTC.

The J gene is TRBJ2-1, the V gene TRBV29-1; perhaps TRBD2 as D (6 bases). V gave up 5 bases and J gave up 3 bases, with 11 bases separating them. The CDR3 spans 13 residues. Germline V gene sequence: CDR1 SQVTM, CDR2 ANQGSEA. CDR3 residues: CSVPAGFYNEQFF. In DNA, the CDR3 is TGCAGCGTTCCCGCGGGATTCTACAATGAGCAGTTCTTC.

J is TRBJ2-3 and V is TRBV6-1; D unclear. The CDR3 loop spans 11 amino acids. Trimming cost V 5 bases and J 3 bases, with 3 bases left between them. From germline, CDR1 is MNHNS and CDR2 SASEGT. The CDR3 here is CASSQTDTQYF. The DNA for the CDR3 is TGTGCCAGCAGTCAGACAGATACGCAGTATTTT.

Only a few counts were recorded for this clone. Other DNA sequences in this specimen translate into the identical CDR3. The gene calls are TRBV28 and TRBJ2-7; the D is unclear. Trimming took 2 bases from V and 4 from J, leaving 3 bases between them. The germline V gene encodes CDR1 MDHEN and CDR2 SYDVKM. This CDR3 spans 11 amino acids. For the CDR3, the DNA is TGTGCCAGCAGTTTACGTTACGAGCAGTACTTC. This translates into CASSLRYEQYF.

The genes are TRBV5-4 and TRBJ2-1, with TRBD1 matching over 7 bases. Germline values: CDR1 SGHNT, CDR2 YYREEE (reference sequence). The CDR3 length is 17 residues. Trimming at V came to 4 bases and at J to 1 base, leaving 11 bases not matched to a gene. CDR3 sequence reads: CASSGRRTGRSYNEQFF. The CDR3 DNA is TGTGCCAGCAGCGGACGCCGGACAGGAAGGTCCTACAATGAGCAGTTCTTC.

This clone is a singleton in its sample. The chain is built from TRBV11-1 and TRBJ2-1, with 7 nucleotides matching TRBD1. This CDR3 contains 15 residues. Germline V gene sequence: CDR1 SGHAT, CDR2 FQDESV (reference sequence). V was pared by 3 bases and J by 10 bases, with 12 bases of the junction left unmatched. The CDR3 region is CASSLGDREGSEQFF. DNA for the CDR3: TGTGCCAGCAGCTTGGGCGACAGGGAAGGTTCCGAGCAGTTCTTC.

In its sample, this clone was seen once. CDR3 loop: CAISDFIVIGNQPQHF. The DNA of the CDR3 is TGTGCCATCAGTGATTTTATAGTGATTGGCAATCAGCCCCAGCATTTT. J is TRBJ1-5 and V is TRBV10-3; D unclear. The CDR3 is 16 amino acids. Germline CDR1 is ENHRY and CDR2 is SYGVKD. V was clipped by 3 bases and J by 2 bases, with 14 bases between them.

The chain joins TRBV27 to TRBJ1-4; D is possibly TRBD1 (6 bases). The ends were cut back, 5 bases at V and 7 bases at J, with 17 bases in the middle. The CDR3 totals 15 residues. The germline V gene has CDR1 MNHEY and CDR2 SMNVEV (reference sequence). CDR3 DNA sequence: TGTGCCAGCAGTCCATCGGGGGGGCTGTTTGAAAAACTGTTTTTT. It translates to CASSPSGGLFEKLFF. Full variable domain (outside the CDR3, taken from reference TRBV27 and TRBJ1-4): EAQVTQNPRYLITVTGKKLTVTCSQNMNHEYMSWYRQDPGLGLRQIYYSMNVEVTDKGDVPEGYKVSRKEKRNFPLILESPSPNQTSLYFCASSPSGGLFEKLFFGSGTQLSVL.

This chain links TRBV5-4 with TRBJ1-2; D unclear. In germline, CDR1 is SGHNT, CDR2 YYREEE (reference sequence). Trimming left V 4 bases short and J 8 bases short, with 21 bases between. The CDR3 loop spans 15 amino acids. The CDR3: CASSLTRTQTRGYTF. As DNA, the CDR3 is TGTGCCAGCAGCCTAACCCGGACTCAGACAAGAGGCTACACCTTC.

The chain's CDR3 is CASTLDEGAASYSNQPQHF. The DNA of the CDR3 is TGTGCCAGCACCCTTGACGAGGGTGCAGCCAGTTATAGCAATCAGCCCCAGCATTTT. V is TRBV2 and J is TRBJ1-5; no clear D gene. Per germline, CDR1 SNHLY and CDR2 FYNNEI. The CDR3 sequence is 19 residues long. Deletions cut 7 bases from V and 0 bases from J, with 25 bases between.

The chain combines TRBV10-1 with TRBJ2-7, with TRBD1 matching over 7 bases. CDR1 WNHNN and CDR2 SYGVQD come from the germline V gene (reference sequence). The CDR3 consists of 13 residues. Unmatched junction bases numbered 2, after V lost 3 bases and J lost 3 bases. The CDR3 protein is CASSDDRDYEQYF. CDR3 nucleotides: TGCGCCAGCAGTGACGACAGGGACTACGAGCAGTACTTC.

This clone was observed once. The chain recombines TRBV7-6 with TRBJ1-5, with 7 bases aligning to TRBD1. Germline V gene sequence: CDR1 SGHVS, CDR2 FNYEAQ. V was pared by 5 bases and J by 5 bases, with 9 bases of the junction left unmatched. The CDR3 spans 15 residues. The CDR3 bases are TGTGCCAGCAGCCCAACCCTCGACAGGGATCAGCCCCAGCATTTT. This translates into CASSPTLDRDQPQHF.

The DNA for the CDR3 is TGTGCCAGCAGCCTGACAACGACCGGGGAGCTGTTTTTT. It encodes CASSLTTTGELFF. The chain uses TRBV7-2 and TRBJ2-2, with D hard to call. Germline CDR1 is SGHTA and CDR2 is FQGNSA. The CDR3 contains 13 residues. V dropped 5 bases and J dropped 5 bases, with 9 bases sitting between them. Variable domain in full (rest from reference TRBV7-2 and TRBJ2-2): GAGVSQSPSNKVTEKGKDVELRCDPISGHTALYWYRQSLGQGLEFLIYFQGNSAPDKSGLPSDRFSAERTGGSVSTLTIQRTQQEDSAVYLCASSLTTTGELFFGEGSRLTVL.

V gene TRBV28 combines with J gene TRBJ1-1; D uncertain. Trimming shortened V by 6 bases and J by 8 bases, and 13 bases separated the two germline ends. From germline, CDR1 is MDHEN and CDR2 SYDVKM. This CDR3 has 12 amino acids. In nucleotides, the CDR3 is TGTGCCAGCAGCTTGGTAAGTAGAGAAGCTTTCTTT. Residues: CASSLVSREAFF.

This clone has just a few counts. J is TRBJ1-2 and V is TRBV18; 7 bases are a match to TRBD1. Germline CDR1 is KGHSH and CDR2 is LQKENI. The CDR3 spans 16 residues. J lost 5 bases, V lost 1 base, and 10 bases had no gene match. The DNA of the CDR3 is TGTGCCAGCTCACCACAGACTACCGGGACAGATTATGGCTACACCTTC. It yields the protein CASSPQTTGTDYGYTF.

Here the CDR3 reads CASSLRGAYEQYF. CDR3 coding DNA: TGCGCCAGCAGCCTCCGGGGGGCCTACGAGCAGTACTTC. The chain couples TRBV4-1 to TRBJ2-7; 7 bases fit TRBD2. J gave up 2 bases and V 4 bases, and 2 bases lay outside the gene matches. CDR3 length equals 13 residues. Per the germline V gene, CDR1 is MGHRA and CDR2 is YSYEKL.